This TCR beta chain originates from a study of blood T cell repertoires in COVID-19. Background on the study: From the United States, Italy and Spain came samples of acute and convalescent COVID-19.

J lost 8 bases, V lost 6 bases, and 7 bases had no gene match. The length of the CDR3 is 14 residues. Germline V lookup: CDR1 MDHEN, CDR2 SYDVKM. This table comes from immunoSEQ multiplex PCR, and its TCRdb copy is limited to in-frame clones, with some not included. The sample holds some 220,000 clones, about 83% seen once. Sequences were obtained from peripheral blood. The chain couples TRBV28 to TRBJ1-4; 9 nucleotides agree with TRBD1. The receptor was isolated from a human donor in a cohort sampled during active COVID-19. CDR3 sequence reads: CASSGDREREKLFF. Here the CDR3 DNA reads TGTGCCAGCAGCGGGGACAGGGAGAGGGAAAAACTGTTTTTT.